This paragraph reports one TCR beta chain. The target antigen is unknown. The sample is drawn from a study of long-term antiretroviral therapy in people with HIV. The CDR3 extends over 13 amino acids. From germline, CDR1 is MNHEY and CDR2 SVGAGI. J lost 7 bases, V lost 5 bases, and 4 bases had no gene match. Every single participant having HIV got treatment inside the United States. The authors ran the immunoSEQ assay, v3.0, at survey level. Method: immunoSEQ multiplex PCR; TCRdb's copy keeps in-frame clones and lacks some. Among 25,000 to 35,000 clones listed, over 90% were seen once. Points from the study as a whole: Repertoires with HIV possessed tighter CDR3 length spans than those of controls.

The clonotype was recovered from a middle-aged woman with HIV. The sample here was unsorted PBMCs, taken about 6.5 years after starting antiretroviral therapy. The chain joins TRBV6-5 to TRBJ1-2, with TRBD1 matching over 10 bases. The CDR3 DNA reads TGTGCCAGCAGTAGACAGGGGGCGCGTGGCTACACCTTC. Translated: CASSRQGARGYTF.